Given below is one T cell receptor beta chain in context. This clonotype was counted at least ten times. Its antigen has not been determined. No much larger clonotype is one base removed from it; base qualities were not supplied. TCR beta CDR3 regions were amplified from RNA transcripts. The TCR CDR3 was subjected to a first round of RT-PCR using the HTBI primer set and the Qiagen OneStep RT-PCR kit. Libraries were constructed in a second round of multiplex PCR, after which size selection and purification were performed. Paired-end sequencing of the libraries was performed with 100 bp reads on an Illumina HiSeq2000. The original pipeline was this. SOAPnuke was used to process the raw data, throwing out any read that contained adapters or uncalled bases, had a mean Phred below 15, or lacked an exact constant-primer or identifier match. COPE v1.2.5 was used to merge the high-quality paired reads, and each unique nucleotide sequence was defined as a clonotype. MiTCR v1.1 was used to align the clonotypes against IMGT TRBV, TRBD and TRBJ reference segments. Only V-J combinations with frequency above 0.0001, covering about 99% of repertoires, were analysed. A TCS score was defined as the ratio of F50 (clonal expansion) to E x V (chaos), with BLOSUM62-based TCRdist applied between CDR3 peptides within each V-J. Welch's t-statistics and random forest reduced fewer than 600 V-J features to 10 to 15, which were used in a naive Bayes classifier (R e1071). Using fastp trimming at Q25 and MiXCR clonotype assembly, TCRdb reanalyzed the public sequencing data and kept in-frame beta chains. Rows are combined by CDR3 protein, so each entry shows the most common genes and DNA. TCRdb, not the original authors, processed these V and J calls. The sample profile shows about 290,000 distinct CDR3 sequences; 12% to 15% of them were found once. The ten largest clones add up to less than 8% of the sample.

This sample was included in a study of T cells in Graves' hyperthyroidism and ophthalmopathy (dated by TCRdb to between 2018 and 2020). Turning to the overall study: Peripheral blood samples were taken at initial diagnosis, before any treatment was given. An independent validation cohort of around 19 hyperthyroidism patients and approximately 16 patients who later progressed to ophthalmopathy tested prospective prediction of ophthalmopathy. To identify distinguishing TCR V-J signatures, a discovery cohort of some 100 patients was used, comprising 40 to 45 with Graves' ophthalmopathy and 57 with stable Graves' hyperthyroidism. The paper reports TCR Vbeta CDR3 sequencing of some 140 peripheral blood samples: around 45 ophthalmopathy, 75 to 80 hyperthyroidism and 17 progressor patients. The approximately 100 discovery patients were randomly divided into training and test sets at a 7:3 ratio. Following sampling, methimazole starting at 30 mg daily was given to hyperthyroidism patients, and high-dose intravenous methylprednisolone was given to ophthalmopathy patients. In roughly six Graves' hyperthyroidism patients, the study also compared T-cell repertoires from thyroid tissue with T-cell repertoires from blood. The study at large found these results: Blood samples also contained most of the expanded thyroid clonotypes (frequency above 0.001), which suggests that blood repertoires may reflect thyroid immune responses. Sample size was not statistically predetermined, and investigators were not blinded to group allocation. In cross-validation, a model built on a 13 V-J signature told ophthalmopathy apart from stable hyperthyroidism with 85% to 90% sensitivity and around 84% specificity, and in testing the same model reached 80%/75%. In validation, the model predicted progression to ophthalmopathy with 55% to 71% sensitivity and roughly 75% specificity, a median of around six months before onset.

Graves' hyperthyroidism was defined as stable when no progression to ophthalmopathy occurred over 18 months of follow-up. The hyperthyroidism patients were between 18 and 65 years old and newly diagnosed, with a disease duration of less than 2 months. Any patient with an uncontrolled infection, another autoimmune disease, pregnancy or lactation was excluded. Diagnoses relied on clinical symptoms, serum thyroxine and TRAb, thyroid ultrasound and orbital computed tomography. Ficoll-Paque density gradient centrifugation was used to isolate PBMCs from under 11 ml of fresh peripheral blood. Total RNA was extracted using Trizol reagent, and RNA quality was assessed on an Agilent 2100 Bioanalyzer. V gives up 3 bases and J gives up 9 bases, and the segment between their germline ends measures 25 bases. From the germline V gene (reference sequence), CDR1 is MNHEY and CDR2 is SMNVEV. Its CDR3 holds 17 amino acids, cysteine through phenylalanine. Only the CDR3 portion is preserved as DNA: 51 bases, with reading frame beginning at the first base.

This TCR was recovered from a woman aged 40 to 50 with Graves' hyperthyroidism. Sequenced input: blood. Recombination linked TRBV27 to TRBJ2-3; a tentative D call is TRBD1 (5 bases match). The CDR3: CASSLRWSELGPATQYF. The sequenced DNA is TGTGCCAGCAGTTTGAGGTGGAGCGAGCTGGGGCCTGCGACGCAGTATTTT.